The 17 T cell receptor beta chains below come from one sample, sequenced in a study of response to subunit inactivated influenza vaccine. TCRdb called the RT-PCR reads again in MiXCR, with one record for every CDR3 protein. The sample shows some 640,000 distinct CDR3 sequences, approximately 14% of them seen only once. Sequences were derived from PBMCs from blood, sampled 14 to 15 days before vaccination. Source of these receptors: a man in his fifties or sixties who received an inactivated influenza vaccine.

This clonotype was counted ten times or more. The chain combines TRBV6-2 or TRBV6-3 with TRBJ2-2; D is unresolved. The CDR3 extends over 14 amino acids. With 6 bases removed from V and 2 bases from J, the gap between germline ends came to 10 bases. Germline CDR1 and CDR2: MNHEY and SVGEGT. DNA of the CDR3: TGTGCCAGCAGCTGGGCGCATAACACCGGGGAGCTGTTTTTT. Protein: CASSWAHNTGELFF.

The genes are TRBV7-2 and TRBJ2-3; TRBD1 matches 7 bases. V shed 5 bases and J 2 bases; nucleotides not matched to a gene: 10. Germline V CDR1 and CDR2: SGHTA, FQGNSA. This CDR3 spans 16 amino acids. CDR3 region: CASSQGDGRNTDTQYF. The CDR3 DNA reads TGTGCCAGCAGCCAGGGGGACGGCCGGAACACAGATACGCAGTATTTT.

The table lists this clonotype with a few counts. The chain joins TRBV6-2 or TRBV6-3 to TRBJ1-2, with 7 bases identical to TRBD1. The CDR3 has 11 amino acids. V shed 3 bases, J shed 13 bases, and the junction held 5 bases outside the gene matches. Germline-derived CDR1 and CDR2 are MNHEY and SVGEGT. This CDR3 reads CASSYGQDLTF. The CDR3 region has the DNA TGTGCCAGCAGTTATGGACAGGATCTCACCTTC.

The V and J genes are TRBV5-1 and TRBJ2-7; unclear D gene. Germline CDR1 SGHRS, CDR2 YFSETQ. CDR3 length: 12 residues. Trimming cost V 6 bases and J 2 bases, with 9 bases left between them. The CDR3 coding sequence is TGCGCCAGCAAGGGCAGTGCCTACGAGCAGTACTTC. Its translation: CASKGSAYEQYF.

This clonotype was seen only a few times. The V call is TRBV29-1, the J call TRBJ2-2; D might be TRBD2 (5 bases). This CDR3 has 13 amino acids. The germline gives CDR1 SQVTM, CDR2 ANQGSEA. V lost 4 bases and J 5 bases, leaving 11 bases between the germline ends. CDR3 protein: CSVGGEGTGELFF. The CDR3 nucleotides read TGCAGCGTTGGGGGTGAGGGAACCGGGGAGCTGTTTTTT.

This clonotype was recorded many times. The gene calls are TRBV4-2 and TRBJ2-3; D is ambiguous. The V gene lost 6 bases and the J gene lost 0 bases, with 7 bases spanning the gap. CDR3 length: 13 amino acids. CDR1 is LGHNA and CDR2 is YNFKEQ in the germline V gene. The DNA for the CDR3 is TGTGCCAGCAGACCCGACAGCACAGATACGCAGTATTTT. Protein sequence: CASRPDSTDTQYF.

This clonotype was found many times. The chain has TRBV7-9 and TRBJ2-3, with D perhaps TRBD1 or TRBD2 (6 bases each). Trimming removed 5 bases at V and 2 bases at J, with 14 bases between. This CDR3 has 15 amino acids. Germline V lookup: CDR1 SEHNR, CDR2 FQNEAQ (reference sequence). The CDR3 nucleotides are TGTGCCAGCAGCCGAGGGGGGTCCTACACAGATACGCAGTATTTT. Translation: CASSRGGSYTDTQYF.

This clonotype was seen more than once but under ten times. V usage is TRBV6-2 or TRBV6-3 and J usage is TRBJ1-5; no reliable D call. Trimming left V 5 bases short and J 4 bases short, with 6 bases between. Germline CDR1 is MNHEY and CDR2 is SVGEGT. This CDR3 has 12 residues. The CDR3 protein is CASSLQNQPQHF. The CDR3 bases are TGTGCCAGCAGTCTACAGAATCAGCCCCAGCATTTT.

Only a few counts were recorded for this clonotype. The chain recombines TRBV12-3 or TRBV12-4 with TRBJ2-3; D is unresolved. V was clipped by 5 bases and J by 2 bases, with 14 bases between them. The CDR3 has 15 residues. In DNA, the CDR3 is TGTGCCAGCAGTCCCCAAGGAAGAGCCACAGATACGCAGTATTTT. It yields the protein CASSPQGRATDTQYF.

The V call is TRBV3-1, the J call TRBJ2-7, with unresolved D. This CDR3 comprises 15 residues. Germline V CDR1 and CDR2: LGHDT, YNNKEL (reference sequence). The V end lost 3 bases, the J end lost 3 bases, and 15 bases lay between the germline ends. The DNA of the CDR3 is TGTGCCAGCAGCCACATGGGGAAAGTGTTCTACGAGCAGTACTTC. Protein sequence: CASSHMGKVFYEQYF.

This clonotype was recorded a few times. The CDR3 bases are TGCGCCAGCAGAAATCAGCCCCAGCATTTT. This translates into CASRNQPQHF. This rearrangement joins TRBV10-2 to TRBJ1-5; D is unresolved. Germline V gene sequence: CDR1 WSHSY, CDR2 SAAADI. With 6 bases removed from V and 4 bases from J, the gap between germline ends came to 1 base. This CDR3 has 10 residues.

This clonotype has just a few counts. The chain is built from TRBV20-1 and TRBJ1-5, with unresolved D. There are 12 residues in the CDR3. With 1 base removed from V and 9 bases from J, the gap between germline ends came to 10 bases. Germline CDR1 reads DFQATT; CDR2 reads SNEGSKA (reference sequence). The CDR3 DNA sequence: TGCAGTGCTAGAGTTTTAGGAGGGCCCCAGCATTTT. It codes for CSARVLGGPQHF.

This clonotype showed up many times. The V call is TRBV5-1, the J call TRBJ2-5; 10 bases fit TRBD1. The CDR3 is 16 residues long. V shed 6 bases, J shed 4 bases, and the junction held 12 bases outside the gene matches. Germline V gene data show CDR1 as SGHRS and CDR2 as YFSETQ. CDR3 sequence: CASNPSRTGGAETQYF. In DNA, the CDR3 is TGCGCCAGCAACCCCTCCAGGACAGGGGGTGCAGAGACCCAGTACTTC. Together with reference TRBV5-1 and TRBJ2-5, the CDR3 gives the full variable domain: KAGVTQTPRYLIKTRGQQVTLSCSPISGHRSVSWYQQTPGQGLQFLFEYFSETQRNKGNFPGRFSGRQFSNSRSEMNVSTLELGDSALYLCASNPSRTGGAETQYFGPGTRLLVL.

This chain links TRBV7-9 with TRBJ1-2, with D perhaps TRBD1 (6 bases). V lost 6 bases and J 7 bases, leaving 18 bases between the germline ends. CDR3 size: 14 residues. CDR1 is SEHNR, CDR2 FQNEAQ, per germline (reference sequence). The DNA for the CDR3 is TGTGCCAGCAGTGAAGAGGGGGGGATAGGTGGCTACACCTTC. Translating gives CASSEEGGIGGYTF.

This clonotype was recorded a few times. This chain connects TRBV5-1 to TRBJ1-1; 7 bases are a match to TRBD1. The junction had 13 bases not matched to a gene; V was cut back by 4 bases and J by 7 bases. Germline CDR1 reads SGHRS; CDR2 reads YFSETQ. This CDR3 has 15 amino acids. In DNA form, the CDR3 reads TGCGCCAGCAGCCCTCCTAACACAGGGGAGGGTGAAGCTTTCTTT. Amino acid sequence: CASSPPNTGEGEAFF.

This sequence joins TRBV7-2 and TRBJ2-2; TRBD1 is a possible D gene (7 bases). Trimming took 6 bases from V and 1 from J, leaving 15 bases between them. CDR1 and CDR2 from the germline V gene are SGHTA and FQGNSA. The CDR3 extends over 16 amino acids. CDR3 sequence: CASRGGGTVNTGELFF. The CDR3 DNA reads as TGTGCCAGCAGGGGAGGCGGGACAGTGAACACCGGGGAGCTGTTTTTT.

This clonotype has a count of ten or more. The V call is TRBV9, the J call TRBJ2-4; either TRBD1 or TRBD2 may supply D (5 bases each). The CDR3 is made up of 14 amino acids. The V gene lost 0 bases and the J gene lost 5 bases, with 9 bases spanning the gap. Germline-derived CDR1 and CDR2 are SGDLS and YYNGEE. The CDR3 DNA sequence: TGTGCCAGCAGCGTAGGGAGAGGGGAAAACATTCAGTACTTC. It encodes CASSVGRGENIQYF. Full variable domain (missing parts from reference TRBV9 and TRBJ2-4): DSGVTQTPKHLITATGQRVTLRCSPRSGDLSVYWYQQSLDQGLQFLIQYYNGEERAKGNILERFSAQQFPDLHSELNLSSLELGDSALYFCASSVGRGENIQYFGAGTRLSVL.